Listed below are T cell receptor beta chains from one sample, sequenced in a study of quantifying T cell responses using KT2 cells. TCRdb reprocessed the UMI-ligation and nested PCR reads via MiXCR and lists one record per CDR3 protein. The repertoire has 40,000 to 55,000 distinct CDR3 sequences, roughly 12% of them found once; the top ten carry 10%. The sequencing sample was made of PBMCs spiked with cells of the T cell clone KT2. The receptors were sampled from a human donor. Each CDR3 is given with its conserved first and last residue. The order of the fields is V gene, J gene, CDR3 protein.

TRBV6-1	TRBJ1-2	CASSRLTSYTF
TRBV7-9	TRBJ2-4	CASKSLGGGTTDIQYF
TRBV18	TRBJ2-6	CASSPGTAPQGVLTF
TRBV5-1	TRBJ2-5	CASILTGGMQETQYF
TRBV2	TRBJ2-7	CASCAGAGEQYF
TRBV5-1	TRBJ2-7	CASSFDRVGTYEQYF
TRBV6-1	TRBJ2-7	CASSEEWTDQPAFYEQYF
TRBV7-3	TRBJ1-1	CASSWTTNTEAFF
TRBV7-3	TRBJ2-5	CASSPTGGEETQYF
TRBV7-9	TRBJ2-4	CASSLGLGGTKNIQYF
TRBV10-2	TRBJ2-5	CASSELGRKETQYF
TRBV12-3/TRBV12-4	TRBJ2-1	CASSGRQVPSSYNEQFF
TRBV3-1	TRBJ2-1	CASSQSGLPEVNEQFF
TRBV28	TRBJ2-1	CASSLSFTGTVNEQFF
TRBV29-1	TRBJ2-3	CSVEGGLAADTQYF
TRBV20-1	TRBJ2-2	CSASELAGGWDTGELFF
TRBV12-3/TRBV12-4	TRBJ1-2	CASSLAGGVSLGYTF
TRBV6-2/TRBV6-3	TRBJ2-7	CASSYLSGRPTGEQYF
TRBV29-1	TRBJ2-3	CSADLAGDGTQYF
TRBV5-1	TRBJ2-1	CASSLRTGSNNEQFF
TRBV6-5	TRBJ1-4	CASSYSIQGSNEKLFF
TRBV7-2	TRBJ2-1	CASSLRREREQFF
TRBV7-2	TRBJ2-3	CASSLGPSGLSTDTQYF
TRBV30	TRBJ2-7	CAWSAGGSSYEQYF
TRBV28	TRBJ2-7	CASSLRGLYEQYF
TRBV4-1	TRBJ2-4	CASSRTGMLAKNIQYF
TRBV3-1	TRBJ1-4	CASSQVAGNEKLFF
TRBV10-3	TRBJ1-3	CAINGAGSGNTIYF
TRBV18	TRBJ1-5	CASSPGGYSNQPQHF
TRBV4-1	TRBJ2-5	CASSQEEGARTQYF
TRBV10-3	TRBJ2-7	CAISTTGGPGEQYF
TRBV12-3/TRBV12-4	TRBJ2-2	CASSLKNTGELFF
TRBV11-3	TRBJ2-3	CASSRGQGIPFTDTQYF
TRBV29-1	TRBJ1-1	CSVPKAEGSTEAFF
TRBV5-5	TRBJ2-1	CASSRALPSGRPPEQFF
TRBV20-1	TRBJ1-5	CSARTLRDSNQPQHF
TRBV25-1	TRBJ2-1	CASSKTAYNEQFF
TRBV15	TRBJ2-3	CATRDSTDTQYF
TRBV12-3/TRBV12-4	TRBJ1-1	CASSPILNTEAFF
TRBV11-2	TRBJ2-5	CASSLEGSGGKETQYF
TRBV12-3/TRBV12-4	TRBJ1-2	CASSLVVLGNYGYTF